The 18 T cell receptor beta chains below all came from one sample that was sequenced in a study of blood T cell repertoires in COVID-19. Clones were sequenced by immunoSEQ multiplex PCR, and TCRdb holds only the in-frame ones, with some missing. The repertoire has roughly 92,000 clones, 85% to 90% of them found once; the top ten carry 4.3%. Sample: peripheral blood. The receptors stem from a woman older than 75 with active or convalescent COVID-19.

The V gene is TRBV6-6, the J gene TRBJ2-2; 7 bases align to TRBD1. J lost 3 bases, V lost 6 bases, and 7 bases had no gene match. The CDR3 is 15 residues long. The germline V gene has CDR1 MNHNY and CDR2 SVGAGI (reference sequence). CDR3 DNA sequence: TGTGCCAGCAGGAAGAAGGACAGGTACACCGGGGAGCTGTTTTTT. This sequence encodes CASRKKDRYTGELFF.

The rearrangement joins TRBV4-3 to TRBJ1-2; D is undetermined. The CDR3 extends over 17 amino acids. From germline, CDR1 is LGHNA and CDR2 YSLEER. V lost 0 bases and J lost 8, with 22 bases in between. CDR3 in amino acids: CASSQDIRPGERSGYTF. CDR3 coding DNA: TGCGCCAGCAGCCAAGATATACGGCCAGGTGAGCGGTCGGGCTACACCTTC.

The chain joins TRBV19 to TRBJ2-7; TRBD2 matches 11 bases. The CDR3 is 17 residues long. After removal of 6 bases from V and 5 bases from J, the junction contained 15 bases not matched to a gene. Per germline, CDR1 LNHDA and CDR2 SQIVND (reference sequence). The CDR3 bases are TGTGCCAGTAGGCACGGACATACTAGCGGGAGCCCCCACGAGCAGTACTTC. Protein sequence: CASRHGHTSGSPHEQYF.

The CDR3 region is CASSTQRTGGMKPQHF. The DNA for the CDR3 is TGTGCCAGTAGCACCCAGCGGACAGGGGGCATGAAGCCCCAGCATTTT. This chain uses TRBV19 with TRBJ1-5; 11 bases fit TRBD1. Trimming at V came to 6 bases and at J to 8 bases, leaving 12 bases not matched to a gene. This CDR3 is built from 16 residues. The V gene's germline CDR1 is LNHDA and CDR2 SQIVND (reference sequence).

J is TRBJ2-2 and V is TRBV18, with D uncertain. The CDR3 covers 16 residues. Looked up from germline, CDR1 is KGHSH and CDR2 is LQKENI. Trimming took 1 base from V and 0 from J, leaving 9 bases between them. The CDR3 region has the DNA TGTGCCAGCTCACCACGGGCATTTACGAACACCGGGGAGCTGTTTTTT. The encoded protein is CASSPRAFTNTGELFF.

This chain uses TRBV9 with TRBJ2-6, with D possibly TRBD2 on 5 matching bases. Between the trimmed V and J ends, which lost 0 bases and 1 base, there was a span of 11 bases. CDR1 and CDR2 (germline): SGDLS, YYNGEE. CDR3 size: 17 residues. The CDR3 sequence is CASSVVRRVSGANVLTF. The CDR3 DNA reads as TGTGCCAGCAGCGTAGTAAGGCGGGTTTCTGGGGCCAACGTCCTGACTTTC.

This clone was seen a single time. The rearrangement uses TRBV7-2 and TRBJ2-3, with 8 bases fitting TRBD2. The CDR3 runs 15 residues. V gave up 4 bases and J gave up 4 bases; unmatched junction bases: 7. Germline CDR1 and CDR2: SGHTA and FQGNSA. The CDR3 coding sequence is TGTGCCAGCAGCTCCCAAGCGGGAGTGTCAGATACGCAGTATTTT. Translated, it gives CASSSQAGVSDTQYF.

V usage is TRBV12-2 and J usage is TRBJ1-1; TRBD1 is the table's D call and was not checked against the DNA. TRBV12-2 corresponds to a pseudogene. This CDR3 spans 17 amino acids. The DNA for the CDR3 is TGTGCAAGTCGCTTATTTTGGGTAACAGTCCCGAACACTGAAGCTTTCTTT. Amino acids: CASRLFWVTVPNTEAFF.

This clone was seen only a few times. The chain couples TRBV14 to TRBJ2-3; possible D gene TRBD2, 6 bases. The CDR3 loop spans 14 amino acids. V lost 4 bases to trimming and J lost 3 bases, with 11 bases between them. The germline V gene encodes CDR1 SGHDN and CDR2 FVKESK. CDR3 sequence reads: CASSPAGFTDTQYF. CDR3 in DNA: TGTGCCAGCAGCCCAGCGGGCTTTACAGATACGCAGTATTTT. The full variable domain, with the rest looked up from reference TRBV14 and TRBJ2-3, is EAGVTQFPSHSVIEKGQTVTLRCDPISGHDNLYWYRRVMGKEIKFLLHFVKESKQDESGMPNNRFLAERTGGTYSTLKVQPAELEDSGVYFCASSPAGFTDTQYFGPGTRLTVL.

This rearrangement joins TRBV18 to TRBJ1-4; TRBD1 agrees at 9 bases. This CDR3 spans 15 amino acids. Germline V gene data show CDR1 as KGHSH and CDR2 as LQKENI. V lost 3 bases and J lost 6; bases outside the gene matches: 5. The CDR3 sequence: CASSPLQGADEKLFF. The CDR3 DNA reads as TGTGCCAGCTCACCCCTACAGGGGGCGGATGAAAAACTGTTTTTT.

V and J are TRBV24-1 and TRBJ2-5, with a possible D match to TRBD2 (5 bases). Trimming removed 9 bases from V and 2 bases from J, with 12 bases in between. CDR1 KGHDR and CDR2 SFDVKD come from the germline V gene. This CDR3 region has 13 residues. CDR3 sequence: CATSPGNQETQYF. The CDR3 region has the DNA TGTGCCACCTCCCCGGGAAATCAAGAGACCCAGTACTTC.

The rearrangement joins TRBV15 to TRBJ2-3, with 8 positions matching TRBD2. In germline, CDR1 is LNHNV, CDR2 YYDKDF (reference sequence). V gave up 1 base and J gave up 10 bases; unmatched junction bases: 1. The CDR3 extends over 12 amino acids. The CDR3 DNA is TGTGCCACCAGCAGAGCAGCGGGAGCGCAGTATTTT. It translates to CATSRAAGAQYF. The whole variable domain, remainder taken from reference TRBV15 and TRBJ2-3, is DAMVIQNPRYQVTQFGKPVTLSCSQTLNHNVMYWYQQKSSQAPKLLFHYYDKDFNNEADTPDNFQSRRPNTSFCFLDIRSPGLGDTAMYLCATSRAAGAQYFGPGTRLTVL.

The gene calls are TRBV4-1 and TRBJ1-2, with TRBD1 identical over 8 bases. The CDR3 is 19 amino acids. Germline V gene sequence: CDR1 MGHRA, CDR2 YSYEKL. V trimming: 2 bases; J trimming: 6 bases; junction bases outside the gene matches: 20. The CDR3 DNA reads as TGCGCCAGCAGCCAAAGGCCGATAGGGGGATCGGGACAGGTTAATGGCTACACCTTC. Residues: CASSQRPIGGSGQVNGYTF.

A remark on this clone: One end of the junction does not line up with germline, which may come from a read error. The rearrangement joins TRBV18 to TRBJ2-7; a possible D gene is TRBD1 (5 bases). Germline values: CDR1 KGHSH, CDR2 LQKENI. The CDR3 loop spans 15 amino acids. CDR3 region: CASSPLADHQGGVVF. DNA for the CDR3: TGTGCCAGCTCACCACTAGCAGATCATCAGGGTGGAGTAGTCTTC.

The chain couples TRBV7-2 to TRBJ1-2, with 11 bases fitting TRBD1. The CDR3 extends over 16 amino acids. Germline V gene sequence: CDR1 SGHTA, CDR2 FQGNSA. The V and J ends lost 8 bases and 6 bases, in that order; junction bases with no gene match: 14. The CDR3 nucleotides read TGTGCCAGCCGGAGTGGTGGGACAGGGGGTTTGGATGGCTACACCTTC. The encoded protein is CASRSGGTGGLDGYTF.

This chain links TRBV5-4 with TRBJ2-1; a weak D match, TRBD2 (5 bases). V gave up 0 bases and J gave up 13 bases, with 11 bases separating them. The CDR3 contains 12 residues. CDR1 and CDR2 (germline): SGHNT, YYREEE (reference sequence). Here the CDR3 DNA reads TGTGCCAGCAGCTTGGATCGGGGTCATCAGTTCTTC. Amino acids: CASSLDRGHQFF.

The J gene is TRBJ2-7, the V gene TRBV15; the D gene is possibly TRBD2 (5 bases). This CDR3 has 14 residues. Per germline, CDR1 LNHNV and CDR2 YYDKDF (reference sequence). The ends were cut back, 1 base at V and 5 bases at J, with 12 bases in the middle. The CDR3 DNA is TGTGCCACCAGCAGAGTTTCTAGCCAGAACGAGCAGTACTTC. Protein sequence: CATSRVSSQNEQYF.

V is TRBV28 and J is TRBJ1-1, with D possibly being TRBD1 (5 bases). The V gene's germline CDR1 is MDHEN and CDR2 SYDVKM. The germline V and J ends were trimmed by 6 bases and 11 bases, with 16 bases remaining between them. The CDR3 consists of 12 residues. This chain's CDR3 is CASRTGGAGAFF. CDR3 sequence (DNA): TGTGCCAGCAGGACGGGTGGGGCAGGTGCTTTCTTT.